The clone carrying this T cell receptor beta chain was observed once. Some clones are missing from TCRdb's copy, which holds only in-frame ones; the method was immunoSEQ multiplex PCR. The table lists around 66,000 clones, around 87% of them singletons. The entry originates in a study of identifying expanded T cells in peripheral blood. There are 13 residues in the CDR3. V trimming: 1 base; J trimming: 4 bases; junction bases outside the gene matches: 1. Germline-derived CDR1 and CDR2 are SGDLS and YYNGEE. This receptor was identified in a person aged 18 to 75 in good health. The chain is built from TRBV9 and TRBJ2-7; 8 bases are a match to TRBD1. Source material: blood. CDR3 loop: CASSVRQGYEQYF. The CDR3 region has the DNA TGTGCCAGCAGCGTACGACAGGGGTACGAGCAGTACTTC.